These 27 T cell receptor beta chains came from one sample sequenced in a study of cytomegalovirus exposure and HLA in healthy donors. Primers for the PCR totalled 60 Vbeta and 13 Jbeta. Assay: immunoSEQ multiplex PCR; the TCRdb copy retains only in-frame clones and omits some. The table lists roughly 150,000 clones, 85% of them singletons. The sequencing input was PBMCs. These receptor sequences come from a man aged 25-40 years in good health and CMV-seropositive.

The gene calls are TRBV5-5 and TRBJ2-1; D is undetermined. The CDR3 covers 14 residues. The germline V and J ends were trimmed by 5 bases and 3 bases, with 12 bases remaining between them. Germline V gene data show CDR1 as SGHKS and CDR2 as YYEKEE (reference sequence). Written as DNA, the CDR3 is TGTGCCAGCAGTTTGAATGAGCGCTACAATGAGCAGTTCTTC. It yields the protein CASSLNERYNEQFF.

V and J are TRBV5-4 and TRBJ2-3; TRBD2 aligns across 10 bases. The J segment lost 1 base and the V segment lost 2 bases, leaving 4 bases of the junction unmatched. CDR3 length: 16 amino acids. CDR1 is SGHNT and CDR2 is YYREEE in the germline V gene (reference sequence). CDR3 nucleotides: TGTGCCAGCAGCTTCGGAGGGACTAGCGGCACAGATACGCAGTATTTT. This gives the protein CASSFGGTSGTDTQYF.

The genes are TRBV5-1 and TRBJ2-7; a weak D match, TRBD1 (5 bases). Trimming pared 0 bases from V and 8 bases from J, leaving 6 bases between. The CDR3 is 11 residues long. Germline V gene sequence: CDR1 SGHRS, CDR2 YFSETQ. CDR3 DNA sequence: TGCGCCAGCAGCTTGGAGGACAAGCAGTACTTC. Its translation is CASSLEDKQYF.

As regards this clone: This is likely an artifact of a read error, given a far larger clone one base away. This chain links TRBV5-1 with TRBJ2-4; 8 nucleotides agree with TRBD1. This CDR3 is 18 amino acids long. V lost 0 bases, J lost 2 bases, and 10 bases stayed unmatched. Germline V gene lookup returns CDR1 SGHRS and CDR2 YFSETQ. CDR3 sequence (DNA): TGCGCCAGCAGCTTGGGGACAGGGACGACTAATCCCAAAAACATTCAGTACTTC. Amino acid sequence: CASSLGTGTTNPKNIQYF.

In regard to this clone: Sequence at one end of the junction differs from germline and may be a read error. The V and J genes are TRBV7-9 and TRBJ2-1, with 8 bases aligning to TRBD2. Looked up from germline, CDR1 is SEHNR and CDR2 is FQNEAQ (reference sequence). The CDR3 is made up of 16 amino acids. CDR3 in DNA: TGTTCCAGCAGTCTTAGCGGGACCGAGATCTACAATGAGCAGTTCTTC. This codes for CSSSLSGTEIYNEQFF.

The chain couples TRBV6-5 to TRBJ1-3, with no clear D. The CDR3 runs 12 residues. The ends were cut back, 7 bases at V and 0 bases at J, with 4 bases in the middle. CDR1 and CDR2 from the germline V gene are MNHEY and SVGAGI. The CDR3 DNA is TGTGCCAGCAAGAGCTCTGGAAACACCATATATTTT. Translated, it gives CASKSSGNTIYF.

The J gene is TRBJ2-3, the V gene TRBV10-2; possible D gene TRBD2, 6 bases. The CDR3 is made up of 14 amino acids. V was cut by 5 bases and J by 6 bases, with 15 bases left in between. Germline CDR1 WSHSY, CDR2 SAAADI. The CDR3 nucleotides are TGCGCCAGCAGTCACGACTTGGAGGGGGATACGCAGTATTTT. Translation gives CASSHDLEGDTQYF.

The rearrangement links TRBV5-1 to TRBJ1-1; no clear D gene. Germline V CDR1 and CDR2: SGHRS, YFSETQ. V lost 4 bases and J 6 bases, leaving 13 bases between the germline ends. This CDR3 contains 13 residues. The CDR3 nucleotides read TGCGCCAGCAGCCCACAGAATTCGCCTGAAGCTTTCTTT. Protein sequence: CASSPQNSPEAFF.

In DNA form, the CDR3 reads TGTGCCAGCAGCTTGGGGTTTACTGCCTATGGCTACACCTTC. As protein: CASSLGFTAYGYTF. The chain uses TRBV5-8 and TRBJ1-2; D remains ambiguous. The CDR3 extends over 14 amino acids. Germline V gene data show CDR1 as SGHTS and CDR2 as YDEGEE. V lost 0 bases and J lost 4, with 10 bases in between.

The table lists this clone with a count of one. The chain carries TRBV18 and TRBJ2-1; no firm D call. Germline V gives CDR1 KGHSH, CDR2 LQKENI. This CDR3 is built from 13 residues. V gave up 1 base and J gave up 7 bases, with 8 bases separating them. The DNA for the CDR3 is TGTGCCAGCTCACCACGAAGAGAGAATGAGCAGTTCTTC. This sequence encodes CASSPRRENEQFF.

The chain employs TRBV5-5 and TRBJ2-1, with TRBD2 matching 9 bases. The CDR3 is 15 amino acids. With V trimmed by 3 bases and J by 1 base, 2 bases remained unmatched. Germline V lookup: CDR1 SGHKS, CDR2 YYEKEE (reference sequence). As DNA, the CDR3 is TGTGCCAGCAGCTGGCGGGAGGGATCCTACAATGAGCAGTTCTTC. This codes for CASSWREGSYNEQFF.

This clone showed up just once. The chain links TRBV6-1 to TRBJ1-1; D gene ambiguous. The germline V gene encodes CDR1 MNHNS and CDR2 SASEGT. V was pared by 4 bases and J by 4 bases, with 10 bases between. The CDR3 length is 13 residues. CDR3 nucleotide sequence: TGTGCCAGCAGTGCAAAGTTGAGCACTGAAGCTTTCTTT. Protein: CASSAKLSTEAFF.

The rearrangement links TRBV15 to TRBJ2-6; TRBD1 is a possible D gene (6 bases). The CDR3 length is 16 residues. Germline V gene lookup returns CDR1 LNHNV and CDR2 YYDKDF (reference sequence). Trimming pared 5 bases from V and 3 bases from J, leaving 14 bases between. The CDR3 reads CATSRQQGDGANVLTF. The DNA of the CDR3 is TGTGCCACCAGCCGCCAACAGGGTGATGGGGCCAACGTCCTGACTTTC.

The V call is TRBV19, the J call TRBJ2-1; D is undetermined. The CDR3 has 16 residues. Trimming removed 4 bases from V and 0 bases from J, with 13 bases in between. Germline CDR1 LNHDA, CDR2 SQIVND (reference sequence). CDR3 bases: TGTGCCAGTAGTACCCTTAACTTCGCCTCCTACAATGAGCAGTTCTTC. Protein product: CASSTLNFASYNEQFF. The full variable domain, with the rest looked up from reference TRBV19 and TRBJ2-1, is DGGITQSPKYLFRKEGQNVTLSCEQNLNHDAMYWYRQDPGQGLRLIYYSQIVNDFQKGDIAEGYSVSREKKESFPLTVTSAQKNPTAFYLCASSTLNFASYNEQFFGPGTRLTVL.

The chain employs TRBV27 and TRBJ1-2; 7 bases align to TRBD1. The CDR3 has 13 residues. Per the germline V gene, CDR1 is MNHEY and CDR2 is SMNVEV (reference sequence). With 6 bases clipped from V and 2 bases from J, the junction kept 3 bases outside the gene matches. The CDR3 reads CASRPGQNYGYTF. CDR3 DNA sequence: TGTGCCAGCAGACCGGGACAGAACTATGGCTACACCTTC.

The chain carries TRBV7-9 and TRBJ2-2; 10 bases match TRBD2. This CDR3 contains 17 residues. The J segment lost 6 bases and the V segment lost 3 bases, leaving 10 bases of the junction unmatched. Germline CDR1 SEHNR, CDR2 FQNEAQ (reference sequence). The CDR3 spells CASSFSGRGPRPGELFF. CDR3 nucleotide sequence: TGTGCCAGCAGCTTCAGCGGGAGGGGTCCGCGGCCCGGGGAGCTGTTTTTT. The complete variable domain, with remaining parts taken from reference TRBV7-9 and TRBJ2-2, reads DTGVSQNPRHKITKRGQNVTFRCDPISEHNRLYWYRQTLGQGPEFLTYFQNEAQLEKSRLLSDRFSAERPKGSFSTLEIQRTEQGDSAMYLCASSFSGRGPRPGELFFGEGSRLTVL.

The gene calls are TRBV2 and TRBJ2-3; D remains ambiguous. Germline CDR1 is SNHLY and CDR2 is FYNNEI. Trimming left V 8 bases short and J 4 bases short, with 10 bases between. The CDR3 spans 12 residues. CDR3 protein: CASRGFPDTQYF. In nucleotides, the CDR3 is TGTGCCAGCCGCGGCTTCCCAGATACGCAGTATTTT.

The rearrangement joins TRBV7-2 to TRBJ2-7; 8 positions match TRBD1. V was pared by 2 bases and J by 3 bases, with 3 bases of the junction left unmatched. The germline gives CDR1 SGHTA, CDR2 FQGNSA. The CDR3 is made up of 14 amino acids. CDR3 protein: CASSLQGAHYEQYV. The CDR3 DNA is TGTGCCAGCAGCTTACAGGGGGCCCACTACGAGCAGTACGTC.

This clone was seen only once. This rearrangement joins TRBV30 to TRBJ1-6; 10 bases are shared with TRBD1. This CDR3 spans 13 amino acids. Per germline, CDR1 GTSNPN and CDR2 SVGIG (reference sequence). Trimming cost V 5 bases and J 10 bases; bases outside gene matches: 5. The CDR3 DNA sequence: TGTGCCTGGGACAGGGGGCTGGAATCACCCCTCCACTTT. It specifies CAWDRGLESPLHF.

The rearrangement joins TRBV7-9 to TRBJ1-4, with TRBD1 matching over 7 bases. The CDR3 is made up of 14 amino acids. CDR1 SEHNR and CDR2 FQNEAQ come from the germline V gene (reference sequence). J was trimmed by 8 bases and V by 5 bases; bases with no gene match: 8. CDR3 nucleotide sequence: TGTGCCAGCAGCCAGGGGGTCTCGAGGGAAAAACTGTTTTTT. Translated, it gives CASSQGVSREKLFF.

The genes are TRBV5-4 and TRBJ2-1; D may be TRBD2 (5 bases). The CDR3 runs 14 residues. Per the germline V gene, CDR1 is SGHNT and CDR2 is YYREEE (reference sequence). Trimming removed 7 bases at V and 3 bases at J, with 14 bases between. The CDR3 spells CASGIQAVYNEQFF. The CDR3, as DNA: TGTGCCAGCGGGATTCAAGCGGTCTACAATGAGCAGTTCTTC. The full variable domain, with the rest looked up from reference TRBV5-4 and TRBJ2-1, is ETGVTQSPTHLIKTRGQQVTLRCSSQSGHNTVSWYQQALGQGPQFIFQYYREEENGRGNFPPRFSGLQFPNYSSELNVNALELDDSALYLCASGIQAVYNEQFFGPGTRLTVL.

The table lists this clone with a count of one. The CDR3 is CAISGGSGNEQFF. CDR3 sequence (DNA): TGTGCCATCTCCGGGGGTTCTGGGAATGAGCAGTTCTTC. This chain joins TRBV10-3 and TRBJ2-1; possible D gene TRBD2, 6 bases. CDR3 length: 13 amino acids. Trimming left V 8 bases short and J 7 bases short, with 15 bases between. Germline V CDR1 and CDR2: ENHRY, SYGVKD.

The DNA for the CDR3 is TGTGCCAGCAGTTACGGGACAGGGTCTGGGGCCAACGTCCTGACTTTC. It codes for CASSYGTGSGANVLTF. The rearrangement uses TRBV6-5 and TRBJ2-6; 9 nucleotides line up with TRBD1. With 2 bases clipped from V and 1 base from J, the junction kept 0 bases outside the gene matches. The CDR3 has 16 residues. Germline V gives CDR1 MNHEY, CDR2 SVGAGI.

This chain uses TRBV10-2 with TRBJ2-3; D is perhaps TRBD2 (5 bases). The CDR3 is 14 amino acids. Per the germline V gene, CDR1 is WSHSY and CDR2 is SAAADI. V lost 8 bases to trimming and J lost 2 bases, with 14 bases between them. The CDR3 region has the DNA TGCGCCAGCGCTCAGCGGACCTACACAGATACGCAGTATTTT. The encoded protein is CASAQRTYTDTQYF.

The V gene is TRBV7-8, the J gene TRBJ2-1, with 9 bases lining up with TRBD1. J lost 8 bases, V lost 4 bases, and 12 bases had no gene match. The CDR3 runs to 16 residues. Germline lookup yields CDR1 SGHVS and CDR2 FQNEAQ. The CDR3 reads CASSSPHPDRGYEQFF. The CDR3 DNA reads TGTGCCAGCAGCTCACCCCACCCGGACAGGGGATATGAGCAGTTCTTC.

The CDR3 bases are TGTGCCAGTAGTATTGCCGGGACAGGCCTCCATAATTCACCCCTCCACTTT. This translates into CASSIAGTGLHNSPLHF. V and J are TRBV19 and TRBJ1-6; 8 bases agree with TRBD1. This CDR3 comprises 17 residues. Germline assignment: CDR1 LNHDA and CDR2 SQIVND (reference sequence). With 3 bases clipped from V and 5 bases from J, the junction kept 9 bases outside the gene matches.

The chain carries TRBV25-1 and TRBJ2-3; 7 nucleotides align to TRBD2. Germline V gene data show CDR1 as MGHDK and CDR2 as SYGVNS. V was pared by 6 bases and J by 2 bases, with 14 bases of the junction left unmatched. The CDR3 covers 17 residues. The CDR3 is CASSVPGGGRDTDTQYF. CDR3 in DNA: TGTGCCAGCAGCGTTCCTGGGGGGGGGAGAGACACAGATACGCAGTATTTT.